This T cell receptor beta chain was identified during a study of identical twins. TCRdb independently ran MiXCR on the 5' RACE reads; one entry per CDR3 protein. The table includes about 730,000 distinct CDR3 sequences, 21% detected once. V lost 5 bases, J lost 6 bases, and 14 bases lay in between. CDR3 size: 13 residues. The V gene's germline CDR1 is MNHEY and CDR2 SVGEGT. This clonotype was seen a few times. These sequences were also reported in another study, on T cells expressing NK-cell markers. Turning to that study: Several experiments employed an anti-gamma-delta TCR antibody to confine sorting to alpha-beta TCR T cells. In 5 to 7 donors, dominant CD3+CD56+NKG2C+ clones formed about 1.0-7.5% of CD8+ cells.

The TCR comes from a woman aged 18 to 35 in good health. The sample consisted of PBMCs. The genes are TRBV6-2 or TRBV6-3 and TRBJ2-7, with TRBD1 as a possible D gene (5 bases). The CDR3 protein is CASSPHQGAEQYF. In DNA form, the CDR3 reads TGTGCCAGCAGTCCCCACCAGGGTGCCGAGCAGTACTTC.